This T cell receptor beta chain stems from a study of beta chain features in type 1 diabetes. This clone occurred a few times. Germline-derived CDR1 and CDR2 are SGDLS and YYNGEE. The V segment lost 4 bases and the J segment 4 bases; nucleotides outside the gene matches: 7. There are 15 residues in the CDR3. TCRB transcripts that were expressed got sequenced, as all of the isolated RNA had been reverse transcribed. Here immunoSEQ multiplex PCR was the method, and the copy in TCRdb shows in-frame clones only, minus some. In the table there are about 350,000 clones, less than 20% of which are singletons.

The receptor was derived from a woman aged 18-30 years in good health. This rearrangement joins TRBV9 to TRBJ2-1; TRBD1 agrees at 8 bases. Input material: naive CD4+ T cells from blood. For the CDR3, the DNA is TGTGCCAGCAGCCCGGGGGACAGGCGATACAATGAGCAGTTCTTC. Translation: CASSPGDRRYNEQFF.